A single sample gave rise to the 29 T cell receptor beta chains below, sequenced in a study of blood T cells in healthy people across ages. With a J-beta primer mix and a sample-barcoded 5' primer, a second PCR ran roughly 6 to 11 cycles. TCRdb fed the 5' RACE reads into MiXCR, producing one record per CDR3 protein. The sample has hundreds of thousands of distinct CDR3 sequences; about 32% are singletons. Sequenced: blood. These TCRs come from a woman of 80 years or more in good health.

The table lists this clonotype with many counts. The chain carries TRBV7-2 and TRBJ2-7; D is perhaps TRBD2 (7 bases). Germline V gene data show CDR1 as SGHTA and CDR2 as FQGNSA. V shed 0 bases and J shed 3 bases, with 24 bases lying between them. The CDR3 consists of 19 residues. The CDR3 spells CASSLAQMWGGPAVYEQYF. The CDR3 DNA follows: TGTGCCAGCAGCTTAGCGCAGATGTGGGGGGGGCCCGCGGTCTACGAGCAGTACTTC.

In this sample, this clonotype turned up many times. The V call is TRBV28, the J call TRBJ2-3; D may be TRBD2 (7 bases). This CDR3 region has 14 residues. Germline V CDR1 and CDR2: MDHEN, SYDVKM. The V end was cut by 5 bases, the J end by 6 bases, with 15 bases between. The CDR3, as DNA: TGTGCCAGCAGTAGGGGGGGGCGCGTTGATACGCAGTATTTT. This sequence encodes CASSRGGRVDTQYF.

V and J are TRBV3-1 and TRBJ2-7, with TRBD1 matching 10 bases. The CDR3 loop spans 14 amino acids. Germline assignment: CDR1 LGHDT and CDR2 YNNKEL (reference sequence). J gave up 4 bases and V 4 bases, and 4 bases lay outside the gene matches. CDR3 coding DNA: TGTGCCAGCAGCCCGTGGGACAGGGGTTACGAGCAGTACTTC. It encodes CASSPWDRGYEQYF.

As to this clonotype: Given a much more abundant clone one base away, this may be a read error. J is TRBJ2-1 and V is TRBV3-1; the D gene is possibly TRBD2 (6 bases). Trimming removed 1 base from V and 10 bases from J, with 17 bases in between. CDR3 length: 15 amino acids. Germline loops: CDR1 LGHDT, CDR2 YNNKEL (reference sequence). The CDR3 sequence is CASSQAGTATYEQFF. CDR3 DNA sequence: TGTGCCAGCAGCCAAGCCGGGACTGCTACCTACGAGCAGTTCTTC.

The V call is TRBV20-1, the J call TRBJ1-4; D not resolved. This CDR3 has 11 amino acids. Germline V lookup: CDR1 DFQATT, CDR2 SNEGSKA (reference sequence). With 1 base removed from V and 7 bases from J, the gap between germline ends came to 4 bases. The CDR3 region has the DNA TGCAGTGCTAGAGTTGGTGAAAAACTGTTTTTT. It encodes CSARVGEKLFF.

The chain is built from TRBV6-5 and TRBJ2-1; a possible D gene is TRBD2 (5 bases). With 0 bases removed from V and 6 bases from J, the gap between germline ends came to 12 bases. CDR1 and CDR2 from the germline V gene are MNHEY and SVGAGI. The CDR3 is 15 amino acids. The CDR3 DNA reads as TGTGCCAGCAGTTACTCGAGCGGCGCGGGCAATGAGCAGTTCTTC. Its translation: CASSYSSGAGNEQFF.

The CDR3, as DNA: TGCAGTGCTAGTGCCGTGGCAGGGGTTAAGAATTCACCCCTCCACTTT. This translates into CSASAVAGVKNSPLHF. This sequence joins TRBV20-1 and TRBJ1-6; D perhaps matches TRBD1 (6 bases). This CDR3 contains 16 residues. The V gene's germline CDR1 is DFQATT and CDR2 SNEGSKA (reference sequence). V was trimmed by 3 bases and J by 7 bases, leaving 19 bases between them.

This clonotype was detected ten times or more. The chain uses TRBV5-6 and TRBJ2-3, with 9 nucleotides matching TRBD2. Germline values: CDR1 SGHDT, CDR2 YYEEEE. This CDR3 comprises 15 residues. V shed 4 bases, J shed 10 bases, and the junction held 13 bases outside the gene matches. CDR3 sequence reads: CASSPPGLASVPQYF. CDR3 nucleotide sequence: TGTGCCAGCAGCCCTCCGGGACTAGCTTCCGTGCCGCAGTATTTT.

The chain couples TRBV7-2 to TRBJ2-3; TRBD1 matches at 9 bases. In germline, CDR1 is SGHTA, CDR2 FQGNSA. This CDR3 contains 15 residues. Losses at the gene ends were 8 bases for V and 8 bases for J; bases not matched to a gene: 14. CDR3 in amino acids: CASRMDRGGHGTQYF. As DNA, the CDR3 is TGTGCCAGCCGTATGGACAGGGGTGGTCATGGTACGCAGTATTTT.

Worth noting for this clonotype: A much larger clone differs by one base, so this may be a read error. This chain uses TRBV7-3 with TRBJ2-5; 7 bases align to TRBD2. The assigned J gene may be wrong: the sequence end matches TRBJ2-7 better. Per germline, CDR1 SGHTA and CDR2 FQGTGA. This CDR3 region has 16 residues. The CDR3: CASSLMRGGGPYEQYF. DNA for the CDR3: TGTGCCAGCAGCTTAATGAGGGGCGGGGGTCCCTACGAGCAGTACTTC.

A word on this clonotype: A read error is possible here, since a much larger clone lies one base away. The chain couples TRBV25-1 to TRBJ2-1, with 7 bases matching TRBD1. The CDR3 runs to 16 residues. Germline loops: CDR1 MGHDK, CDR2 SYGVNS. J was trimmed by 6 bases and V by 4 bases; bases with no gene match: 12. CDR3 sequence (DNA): TGTGCCAGCAGTGGGCTAACAGGGGTGGCCTGCAATGAGCAGTTCTTC. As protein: CASSGLTGVACNEQFF.

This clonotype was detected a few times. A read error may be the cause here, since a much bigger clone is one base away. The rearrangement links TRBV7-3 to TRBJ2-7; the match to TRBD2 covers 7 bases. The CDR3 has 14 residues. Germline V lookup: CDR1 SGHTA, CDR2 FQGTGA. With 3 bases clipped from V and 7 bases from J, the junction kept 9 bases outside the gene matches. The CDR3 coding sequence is TGTGCCAGCAGCTTCGGGGGGAATCGGAATGAGCAGTACTTC. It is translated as CASSFGGNRNEQYF.

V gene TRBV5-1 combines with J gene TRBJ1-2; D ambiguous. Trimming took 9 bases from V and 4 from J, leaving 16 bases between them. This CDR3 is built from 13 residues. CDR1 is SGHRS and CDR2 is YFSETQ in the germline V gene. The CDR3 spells CATQAMAGYGYTF. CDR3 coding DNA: TGCGCCACGCAAGCTATGGCCGGCTATGGCTACACCTTC. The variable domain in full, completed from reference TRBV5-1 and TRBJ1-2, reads KAGVTQTPRYLIKTRGQQVTLSCSPISGHRSVSWYQQTPGQGLQFLFEYFSETQRNKGNFPGRFSGRQFSNSRSEMNVSTLELGDSALYLCATQAMAGYGYTFGSGTRLTVV.

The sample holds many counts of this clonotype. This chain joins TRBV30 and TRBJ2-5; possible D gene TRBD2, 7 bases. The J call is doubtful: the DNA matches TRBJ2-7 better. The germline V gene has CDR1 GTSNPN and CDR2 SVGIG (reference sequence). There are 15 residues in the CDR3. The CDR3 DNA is TGTGCCTGGAGCGCCGGGGGGCGAAGGGCGGGCGAGCAGTACTTC. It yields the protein CAWSAGGRRAGEQYF.

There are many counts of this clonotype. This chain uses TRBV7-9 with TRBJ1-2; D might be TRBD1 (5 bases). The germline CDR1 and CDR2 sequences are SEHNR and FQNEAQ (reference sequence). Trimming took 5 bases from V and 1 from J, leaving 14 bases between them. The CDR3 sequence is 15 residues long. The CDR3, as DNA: TGTGCCAGCAGCCGTAGCGACAGCCATAACTATGGCTACACCTTC. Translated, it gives CASSRSDSHNYGYTF.

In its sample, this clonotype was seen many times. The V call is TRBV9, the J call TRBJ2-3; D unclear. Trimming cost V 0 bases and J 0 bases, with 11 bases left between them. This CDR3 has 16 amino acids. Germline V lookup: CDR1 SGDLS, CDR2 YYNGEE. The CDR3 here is CASSVGPRSSTDTQYF. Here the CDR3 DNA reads TGTGCCAGCAGCGTAGGGCCAAGATCTAGCACAGATACGCAGTATTTT.

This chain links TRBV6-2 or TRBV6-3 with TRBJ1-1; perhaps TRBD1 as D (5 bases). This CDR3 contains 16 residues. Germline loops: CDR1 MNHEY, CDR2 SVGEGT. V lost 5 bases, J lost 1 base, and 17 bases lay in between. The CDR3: CASSRNTGLSNTEAFF. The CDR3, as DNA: TGTGCCAGCAGTCGTAACACGGGACTCTCGAACACTGAAGCTTTCTTT.

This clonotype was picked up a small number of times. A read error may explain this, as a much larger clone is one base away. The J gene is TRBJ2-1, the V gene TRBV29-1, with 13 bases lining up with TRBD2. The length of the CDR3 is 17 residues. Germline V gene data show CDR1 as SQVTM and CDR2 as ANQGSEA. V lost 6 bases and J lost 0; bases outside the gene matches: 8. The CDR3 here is CSVRGLAGDGSYNEQFF. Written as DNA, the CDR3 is TGCAGCGTGCGAGGACTAGCGGGGGACGGCTCCTACAATGAGCAGTTCTTC.

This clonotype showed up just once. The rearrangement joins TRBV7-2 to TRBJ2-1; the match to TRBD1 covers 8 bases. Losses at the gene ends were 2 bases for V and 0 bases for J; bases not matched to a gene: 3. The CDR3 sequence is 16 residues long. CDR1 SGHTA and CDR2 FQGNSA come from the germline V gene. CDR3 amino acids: CASSLKGTGSYNEQFF. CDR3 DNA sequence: TGTGCCAGCAGCTTAAAAGGGACAGGCTCCTACAATGAGCAGTTCTTC. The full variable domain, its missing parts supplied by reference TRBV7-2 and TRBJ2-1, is GAGVSQSPSNKVTEKGKDVELRCDPISGHTALYWYRQSLGQGLEFLIYFQGNSAPDKSGLPSDRFSAERTGGSVSTLTIQRTQQEDSAVYLCASSLKGTGSYNEQFFGPGTRLTVL.

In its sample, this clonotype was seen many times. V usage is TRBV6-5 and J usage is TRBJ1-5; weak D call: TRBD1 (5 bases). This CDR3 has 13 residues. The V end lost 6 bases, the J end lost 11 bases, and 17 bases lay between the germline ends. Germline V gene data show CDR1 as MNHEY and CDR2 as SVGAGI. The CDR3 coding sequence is TGTGCCAGCAGCCCCCCTGGAGGACAAGCCCAGCATTTT. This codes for CASSPPGGQAQHF.

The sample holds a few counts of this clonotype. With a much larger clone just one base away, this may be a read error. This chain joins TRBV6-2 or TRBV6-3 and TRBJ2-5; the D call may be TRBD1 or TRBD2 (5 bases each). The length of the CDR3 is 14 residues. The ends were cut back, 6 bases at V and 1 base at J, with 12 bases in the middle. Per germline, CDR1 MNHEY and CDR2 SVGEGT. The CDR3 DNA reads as TGTGCCAGCAGGTATATAGGGACCCAAGAGACCCAGTACTTC. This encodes CASRYIGTQETQYF.

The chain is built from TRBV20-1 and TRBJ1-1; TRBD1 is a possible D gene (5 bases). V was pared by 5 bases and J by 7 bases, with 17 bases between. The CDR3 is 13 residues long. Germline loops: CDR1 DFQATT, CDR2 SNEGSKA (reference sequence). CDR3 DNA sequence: TGCAGTGCTTCACTCGGGACGGCCAATGAAGCTTTCTTT. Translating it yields CSASLGTANEAFF.

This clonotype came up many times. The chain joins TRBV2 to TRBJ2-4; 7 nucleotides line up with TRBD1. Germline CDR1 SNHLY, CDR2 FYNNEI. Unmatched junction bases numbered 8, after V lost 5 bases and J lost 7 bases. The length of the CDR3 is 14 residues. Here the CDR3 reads CASSPTGFGNIQYF. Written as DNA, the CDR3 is TGTGCCAGCAGTCCGACAGGGTTTGGGAACATTCAGTACTTC. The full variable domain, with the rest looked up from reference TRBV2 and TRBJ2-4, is EPEVTQTPSHQVTQMGQEVILRCVPISNHLYFYWYRQILGQKVEFLVSFYNNEISEKSEIFDDQFSVERPDGSNFTLKIRSTKLEDSAMYFCASSPTGFGNIQYFGAGTRLSVL.

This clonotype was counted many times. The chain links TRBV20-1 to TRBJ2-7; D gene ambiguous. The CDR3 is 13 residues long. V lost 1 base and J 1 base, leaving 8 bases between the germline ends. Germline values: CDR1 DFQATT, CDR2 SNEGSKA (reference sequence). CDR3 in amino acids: CSARGHLSYEQYF. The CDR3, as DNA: TGCAGTGCTAGAGGCCACCTATCCTACGAGCAGTACTTC.

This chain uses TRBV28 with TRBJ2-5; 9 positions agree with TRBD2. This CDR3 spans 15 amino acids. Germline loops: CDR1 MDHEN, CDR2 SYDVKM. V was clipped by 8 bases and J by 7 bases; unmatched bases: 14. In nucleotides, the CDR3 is TGTGCCAGCGCCCAGTCTGCGGGGGGGCTTGGGACCCAGTACTTC. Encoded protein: CASAQSAGGLGTQYF.

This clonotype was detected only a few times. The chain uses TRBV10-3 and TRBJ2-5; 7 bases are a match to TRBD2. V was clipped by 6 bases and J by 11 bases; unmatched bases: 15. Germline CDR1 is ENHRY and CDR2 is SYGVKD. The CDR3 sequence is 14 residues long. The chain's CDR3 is CAIRAGVQSNEQYF. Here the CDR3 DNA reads TGTGCCATCAGGGCGGGGGTACAGTCCAATGAGCAGTACTTC.

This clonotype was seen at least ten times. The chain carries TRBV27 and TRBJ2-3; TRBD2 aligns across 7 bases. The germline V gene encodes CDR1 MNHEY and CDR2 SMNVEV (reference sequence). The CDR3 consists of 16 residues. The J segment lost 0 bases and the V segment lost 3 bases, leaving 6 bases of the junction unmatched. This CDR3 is CASSFLRGGSTDTQYF. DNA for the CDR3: TGTGCCAGCAGTTTCTTGAGGGGAGGGAGCACAGATACGCAGTATTTT.

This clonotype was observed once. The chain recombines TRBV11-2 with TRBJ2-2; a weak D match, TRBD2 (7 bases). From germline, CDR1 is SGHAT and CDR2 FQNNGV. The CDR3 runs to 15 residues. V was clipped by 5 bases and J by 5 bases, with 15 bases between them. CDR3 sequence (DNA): TGTGCCAGCAGCAAGAATAGGGGGGGGACCGGGGAGCTGTTTTTT. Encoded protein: CASSKNRGGTGELFF.

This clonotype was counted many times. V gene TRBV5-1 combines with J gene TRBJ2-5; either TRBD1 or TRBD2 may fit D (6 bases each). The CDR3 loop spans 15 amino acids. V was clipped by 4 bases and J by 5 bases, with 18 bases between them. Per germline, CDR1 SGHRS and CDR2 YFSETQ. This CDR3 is CASSDERGVSETQYF. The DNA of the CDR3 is TGCGCCAGCAGCGACGAAAGGGGGGTATCGGAGACCCAGTACTTC.